Included here is one T cell receptor beta chain sequence, with context. Its antigen is not identified. The source of the sample is a study of shared clonotypes between healthy human individuals. Looking at the study overall: Aged 18 to 49, the donors were two women and a few men.

Findings and caveats of the study: Clonotypes that were shared across a handful of donors made up 4% to 6% of naive CD4 clonotypes.

Trimming cost V 6 bases and J 4 bases, with 17 bases left between them. CDR3 length: 15 amino acids. Germline values: CDR1 WNHNN, CDR2 SYGVQD (reference sequence). Measured with immunoSEQ multiplex PCR; TCRdb has only the in-frame clones, and not every one. The sample holds about 320,000 clones, around nine tenths seen once. This TCR derives from a young man in good health. The rearrangement links TRBV10-1 to TRBJ2-3; tentative D call: TRBD2 (5 bases). The specimen sequenced was memory CD8+ T cells sorted from blood. Subset here: CD45RO+ cells pooled with CCR7-negative TemRA cells. The CDR3 spells CASRSKGAAADTQYF. The CDR3 nucleotides are TGCGCCAGCAGGTCGAAGGGAGCTGCGGCAGATACGCAGTATTTT.